This T cell receptor (beta chain) was sequenced for a study of blood T cells in healthy people across ages (dated by TCRdb to between 2015 and 2016). For context, the study as a whole: In model experiments, roughly one uniquely barcoded TCR beta cDNA molecule per two T cells was captured by template switching. Donors were grouped into four age groups: young (average approximately 16 years), middle-aged (roughly 40), aged (approximately 67) and long-lived (over 80). Using deep sequencing normalized with unique cDNA molecular identifiers, the study measured how TCR beta repertoire diversity changes with age. Two additional independent replicas of 1 million unique cDNA reads from the same blood draw were analyzed for two donors (one aged 18 to 29 and one aged 80 or older). To avoid experimental bias, donors of different ages were distributed randomly across sequencing lanes.

Taken from cysteine to phenylalanine, the CDR3 has 14 residues. Of the read, only the CDR3 DNA is kept; its 42 bases are in frame from base 1. In the germline V gene, CDR1 corresponds to SQVTM and CDR2 to ANQGSEA. Libraries were built with 5' RACE. The second PCR ran for roughly 6 to 11 cycles and used a J-beta primer mix along with a sample-barcoded 5' primer. A unique molecular identifier was introduced onto each TCR beta cDNA molecule by a template-switch 5' adaptor carrying 12 random nucleotides. At least 2.5 million CDR3-containing paired-end reads were obtained from each sample. All of the RNA was converted into first-strand cDNA using the Mint cDNA synthesis kit, with a TRBC-specific oligonucleotide serving as the primer. After uracil-DNA glycosylase treatment, a first 18-cycle PCR used universal primers M1SS and BC2_uni_R on all cDNA. From the authors' description of their analysis: Each sample was normalized by randomly selecting 1 million high-quality reads, each carrying a distinct molecular identifier. Instead of being binned into consensus sequences, reads with shared molecular identifiers were discarded. MiTCR, with a Q25 quality threshold and the strictest error-elimination algorithm, was used for CDR3 identification, clonotype clustering and error correction. A nonparametric unseen species model using Euler transformation provided a lower-bound estimate of total TCR beta diversity. Using fastp trimming at Q25 and MiXCR clonotype assembly, TCRdb reanalyzed the public sequencing data and kept in-frame beta chains. A single entry per CDR3 protein holds the most common genes and DNA from its merged rows. TCRdb's processing, not the authors', yielded these V and J calls. The sample includes roughly 1.9 million distinct CDR3 sequences, with roughly two fifths observed a single time. The ten most abundant clones make up 23% of the sample.

Donors were 39 systemically healthy Caucasian individuals from Russia aged 6 to 90 years. Ten milliliters of peripheral blood were drawn from each donor into EDTA-treated Vacutainer tubes. PBMCs were isolated by Ficoll-Paque density-gradient centrifugation, with at least 7 million obtained per sample. Trizol reagent was used to extract total RNA from PBMCs, with at least 5.5 micrograms per sample. The percentages of naive CD45RAhigh/CD27high T cells were determined by flow cytometry on a PBMC aliquot from every donor. Turning to this clonotype: Its antigen remains unidentified. A read error may account for a junction end that differs from germline.

Overall results and qualifications from the work: Estimates of total diversity from one million sequenced T cells were regarded as lower bounds and underestimates. As age increased, observed TCR beta diversity per million T cells dropped in a roughly linear way, and a significant reduction was already evident by age about 40. Conclusive comparison of naive and antigen-experienced compartments was prevented by the profiling of bulk unsorted PBMCs. A strong correlation was found between observed TCR beta diversity and the percentage of naive T cells measured by flow cytometry. Compared with the aged group, more naive CD4+ T cells, fewer expanded clones and increased TCR diversity were shown by the long-lived group, suggesting age selection. Donor CMV infection status was unknown, potentially confounding age-related changes in expanded clonotypes.

Sequenced material: blood. The sequence links TRBV29-1 to TRBJ1-1; the D gene is unclear. This clonotype was obtained from a human donor in good health. CDR3 sequence: CSVEIRRGNTEVFF. The nucleotides read TGCAGCGTTGAAATAAGGCGAGGGAACACTGAAGTTTTCTTT. With the rest looked up from the reference TRBV29-1 and TRBJ1-1 genes rather than sequenced, the full variable domain is SAVISQKPSRDICQRGTSLTIQCQVDSQVTMMFWYRQQPGQSLTLIATANQGSEATYESGFVIDKFPISRPNLTFSTLTVSNMSPEDSSIYLCSVEIRRGNTEVFFGQGTRLTVV.